The T cell receptor (beta chain) described here comes from a study of blood T cells in healthy people across ages. Study-level background: About one barcoded beta molecule per two T cells was the capture yield of template switching. Study-level findings and limits: In the absence of known donor CMV status, changes in expanded clonotypes were possibly confounded. While age rose, TCR beta diversity per million T cells dropped in a roughly linear way.

Together with a sample-barcoded 5' primer, a J-beta primer mix was included in a second PCR lasting about 6 to 12 cycles. Each CDR3 protein gets one entry after TCRdb re-called the 5' RACE reads with MiXCR. The sample shows about 730,000 distinct CDR3 sequences, about 42% of them seen only once. About this clonotype itself: The antigen is unknown.

Germline V gene sequence: CDR1 SQVTM, CDR2 ANQGSEA. This CDR3 contains 13 residues. The J segment lost 7 bases and the V segment lost 3 bases, leaving 5 bases of the junction unmatched. The chain recombines TRBV29-1 with TRBJ1-3; TRBD1 matches at 8 bases. The sample comprised blood. The source is an older woman in good health. The CDR3 bases are TGCAGCGTTGATAAACAGGGGGGTAACACCATATATTTT. Translation gives CSVDKQGGNTIYF.